This T cell receptor beta chain was captured in a study of cytomegalovirus exposure and HLA in healthy donors. Study-wide results and caveats: Follow-up analysis later connected one missense variant in DCLRE1C with trimming of TCR beta V- and J-genes.

To note about this clone: The antigen remains unidentified.

While unrecorded immune exposures were likely, the donors were nominally healthy when sampled. PCR was performed using 60 Vbeta and 13 Jbeta primers. Assay: immunoSEQ multiplex PCR; the TCRdb copy retains only in-frame clones and omits some. The sample lists roughly 100,000 clones; around 76% were seen once. V was clipped by 4 bases and J by 6 bases, with 18 bases between them. In germline, CDR1 is SGHRS, CDR2 YFSETQ. The CDR3 consists of 15 residues. The rearrangement links TRBV5-1 to TRBJ2-3; maybe TRBD1 (5 bases). The sequence came from a woman aged 18-30 years in good health and CMV-seropositive. Sequencing used PBMCs. Here the CDR3 reads CASSLATAIRDTQYF. Here the CDR3 DNA reads TGCGCCAGCAGCCTTGCGACAGCTATTCGGGATACGCAGTATTTT.